This entry concerns a single T cell receptor (beta chain). It has no known antigen specificity. Per-nucleotide qualities are absent, and no much larger clonotype sits a single base away. Whole blood was collected in K2EDTA tubes by collaborating institutions according to the institutions' own protocols. For TCRbeta analysis, collaborators shipped samples as frozen whole blood, isolated PBMCs, or DNA extracted from either of those sample types. This sample was included in a study of blood T cell repertoires in COVID-19 (dated by TCRdb to 2020 to 2021). Context from the whole study: The collaborator samples originated in the United States, Italy and Spain and spanned the acute and convalescent phases of COVID-19. The prospective study material was composed of cDNA or gDNA derived from T cells, B-cell-depleted T cells, or PBMCs. Deeply sampled blood TCRbeta repertoires from subjects exposed to, actively infected with, or recovered from COVID-19 were included in the dataset. A freely available public database, intended as a resource for researchers studying the immune response to SARS-CoV-2, is where the repertoires were released. The samples were drawn from the first 160 participants of the ongoing ImmuneRACE study and from 1,254 subjects provided by 6 global collaborators. The sample metadata nearly always contained a de-identified subject ID, COVID-19 status, age in years and sex. Where available, HLA class I and class II types were taken from metadata supplied by the sample provider and were not determined by assay-based typing. General study outcomes and caveats: Clinical and demographic metadata were provided uncurated, with the amount varying by source and participant.

The immunoSEQ Assay, a bias-controlled multiplex PCR, was used to amplify TCRbeta CDR3 regions from genomic DNA. As for the authors' bioinformatics: The number of nucleated cells in each sample was estimated by amplification of reference gene primers within the assay. To quantify the absolute abundance of each unique TCRbeta CDR3 rearrangement, sequence reads were collapsed and filtered. For each sample, productive Simpson clonality was calculated by taking the square root of Simpson's diversity index across productive rearrangements. Not all clones reach the TCRdb copy of this immuneACCESS table, which keeps in-frame sequences only. Checked studies attribute under half of the gap to unresolved V genes and leave the rest unexplained. Clonal size and the V and J genes are those of that table, whereas D and trimming came from the DNA. The table for this sample lists fewer than 90,000 clones; 60% to 85% of them were counted only once. The top ten hold roughly 53% of the sample.

The CDR3 sequence holds 16 residues, the cysteine and phenylalanine included. Left in the record is the CDR3 DNA by itself, 48 bases read in frame from the first base. V is pruned by 3 bases and J by 6 bases, leaving 10 bases of the junction without a gene match. CDR1 KGHSH and CDR2 LQKENI are derived from the germline V gene. The clonotype originates from a human donor in a cohort sampled during active COVID-19. What was sequenced was peripheral blood. This chain is built from TRBV18 and TRBJ2-1, with 8 middle bases fitting TRBD2. The DNA is TGTGCCAGCTCACCTACACTAGCGGCTTCATCCAATGAGCAGTTCTTC. It codes for CASSPTLAASSNEQFF.